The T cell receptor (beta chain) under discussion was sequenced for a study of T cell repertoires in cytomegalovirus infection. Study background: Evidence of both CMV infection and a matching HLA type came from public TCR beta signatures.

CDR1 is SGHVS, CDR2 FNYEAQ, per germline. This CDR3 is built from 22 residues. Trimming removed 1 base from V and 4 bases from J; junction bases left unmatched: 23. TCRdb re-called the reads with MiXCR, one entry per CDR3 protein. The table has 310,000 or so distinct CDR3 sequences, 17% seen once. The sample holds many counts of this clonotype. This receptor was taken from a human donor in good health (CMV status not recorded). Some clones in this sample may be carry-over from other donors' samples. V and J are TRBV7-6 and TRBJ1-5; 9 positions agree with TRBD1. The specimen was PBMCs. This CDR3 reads CASSLVFLSLEQGARRNQPQHF. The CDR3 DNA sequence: TGTGCCAGCAGCTTAGTTTTTTTAAGTTTAGAACAGGGGGCACGGCGGAATCAGCCCCAGCATTTT.